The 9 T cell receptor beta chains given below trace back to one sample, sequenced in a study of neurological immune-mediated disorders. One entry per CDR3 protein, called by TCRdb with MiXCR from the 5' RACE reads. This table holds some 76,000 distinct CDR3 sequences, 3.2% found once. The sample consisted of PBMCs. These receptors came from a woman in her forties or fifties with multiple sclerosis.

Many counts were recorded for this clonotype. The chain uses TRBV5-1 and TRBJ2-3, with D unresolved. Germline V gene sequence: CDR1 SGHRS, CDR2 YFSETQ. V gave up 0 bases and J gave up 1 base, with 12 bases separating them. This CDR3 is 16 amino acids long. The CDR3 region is CASSLAEASGTDTQYF. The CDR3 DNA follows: TGCGCCAGCAGCTTGGCCGAGGCCTCTGGCACAGATACGCAGTATTTT. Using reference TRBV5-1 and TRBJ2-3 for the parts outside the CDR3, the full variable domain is KAGVTQTPRYLIKTRGQQVTLSCSPISGHRSVSWYQQTPGQGLQFLFEYFSETQRNKGNFPGRFSGRQFSNSRSEMNVSTLELGDSALYLCASSLAEASGTDTQYFGPGTRLTVL.

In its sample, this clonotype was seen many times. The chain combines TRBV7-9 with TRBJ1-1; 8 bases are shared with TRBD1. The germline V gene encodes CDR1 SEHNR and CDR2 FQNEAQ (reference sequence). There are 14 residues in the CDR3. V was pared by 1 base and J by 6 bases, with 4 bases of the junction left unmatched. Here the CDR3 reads CASSLVSTGAEAFF. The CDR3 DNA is TGTGCCAGCAGCTTAGTATCGACAGGGGCTGAAGCTTTCTTT.

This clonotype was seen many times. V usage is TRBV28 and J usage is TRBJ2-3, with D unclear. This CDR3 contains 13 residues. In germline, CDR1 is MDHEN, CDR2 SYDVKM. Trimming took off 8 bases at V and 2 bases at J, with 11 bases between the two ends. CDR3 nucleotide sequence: TGTGCCAGCGTTGTTGGCACCACAGATACGCAGTATTTT. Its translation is CASVVGTTDTQYF.

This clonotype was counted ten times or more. As DNA, the CDR3 is TGTGCCAGCGCCAAACGGGCAGGTTATAGCTCTGGGGCCAACGTCCTGACTTTC. Its protein product is CASAKRAGYSSGANVLTF. The chain couples TRBV6-5 to TRBJ2-6; D not certain. V gave up 8 bases and J gave up 0 bases, with 20 bases separating them. CDR1 and CDR2 from the germline V gene are MNHEY and SVGAGI. The CDR3 is made up of 18 amino acids.

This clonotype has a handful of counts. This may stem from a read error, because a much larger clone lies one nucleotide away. The CDR3 sequence: CASKEGNGYGYTF. DNA of the CDR3: TGCGCCAGCAAGGAAGGGAACGGCTATGGCTACACCTTC. The V call is TRBV5-1, the J call TRBJ1-2; D gene uncertain. Germline CDR1 SGHRS, CDR2 YFSETQ. The CDR3 spans 13 residues. V was cut by 6 bases and J by 4 bases, with 13 bases left in between.

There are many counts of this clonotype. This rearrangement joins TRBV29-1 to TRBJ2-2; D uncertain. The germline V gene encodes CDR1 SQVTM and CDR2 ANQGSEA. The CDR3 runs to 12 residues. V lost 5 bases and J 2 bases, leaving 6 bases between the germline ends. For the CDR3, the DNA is TGCAGCGTTCGCCCAAACACCGGGGAGCTGTTTTTT. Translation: CSVRPNTGELFF.

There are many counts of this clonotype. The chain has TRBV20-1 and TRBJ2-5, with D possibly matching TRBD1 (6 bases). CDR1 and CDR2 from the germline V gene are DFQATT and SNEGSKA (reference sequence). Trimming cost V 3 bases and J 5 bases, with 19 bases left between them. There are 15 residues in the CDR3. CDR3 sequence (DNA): TGCAGTGCTAGTAAAGGTGGACAGTCTGGGGAGACCCAGTACTTC. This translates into CSASKGGQSGETQYF.

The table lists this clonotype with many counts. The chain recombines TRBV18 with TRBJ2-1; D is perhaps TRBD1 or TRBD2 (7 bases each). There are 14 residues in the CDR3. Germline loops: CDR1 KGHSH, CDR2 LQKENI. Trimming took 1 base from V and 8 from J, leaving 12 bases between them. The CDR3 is CASSPREGADEQFF. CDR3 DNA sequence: TGTGCCAGCTCACCACGGGAGGGGGCAGATGAGCAGTTCTTC.

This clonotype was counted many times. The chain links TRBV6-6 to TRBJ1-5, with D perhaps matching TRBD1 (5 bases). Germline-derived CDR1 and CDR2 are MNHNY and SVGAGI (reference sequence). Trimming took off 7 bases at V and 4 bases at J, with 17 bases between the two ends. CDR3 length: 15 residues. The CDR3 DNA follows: TGTGCCAGCATGACAGACCCAATTTCGAATCAGCCCCAGCATTTT. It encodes CASMTDPISNQPQHF.